Included here is one T cell receptor beta chain sequence, with context. The data are from a study of blood T cell repertoires in COVID-19. Under the authors' procedure: Counts of nucleated cells, estimated from reference gene primer amplification, were obtained. Using immunoSEQ multiplex PCR, the repertoire was profiled, and TCRdb retains in-frame clones only, with some absent. V and J calls and clone size follow that table, whereas D and trimming were derived from the DNA. The sample has hundreds of thousands of clones; 86% are singletons. The sequenced sample consisted of PBMCs or T cells enriched from blood (not recorded which). The clonotype originates from a woman in her thirties or forties with acute COVID-19.

The CDR3 DNA follows: TGTGCCAGCAGCCAAGCGGGTAACGAGCAGTACTTC. Translating gives CASSQAGNEQYF. The chain employs TRBV3-1 (or the pseudogene TRBV3-2) and TRBJ2-7; no firm D call. The CDR3 is made up of 12 amino acids. V dropped 1 base and J dropped 5 bases, with 6 bases sitting between them. Germline values: CDR1 LGHDT, CDR2 YNNKEL (reference sequence).